This passage covers 17 T cell receptor beta chains from one sample sequenced in a study of T cell repertoires in cytomegalovirus infection (dated by TCRdb to about 2019). No antigens are known for them. This specimen's treatment or condition label, interpreted: in vitro stimulation with specific CMV peptide epitopes to enrich CMV-specific T cells. The instrument was an Illumina HiSeq 1500. TCRdb reprocessing: public reads trimmed at Q25 with fastp, clones called with MiXCR, in-frame beta chains kept. Rows with a matching CDR3 protein are joined into one entry that keeps the most common DNA and genes. The sample yields under 300,000 distinct CDR3 sequences; around 20% were counted once. Roughly a fifth of the sample lies in the top ten. Material: cultured PBMCs, obtained from culture after CMV antigen stimulation. Receptors were obtained from a human donor in good health (CMV status not recorded). Some clones in this sample may be carry-over from other donors' samples.

This chain joins TRBV20-1 and TRBJ1-2; 7 bases map to TRBD1. The length of the CDR3 is 13 residues. V lost 2 bases, J lost 6 bases, and 6 bases stayed unmatched. Per the germline V gene, CDR1 is DFQATT and CDR2 is SNEGSKA (reference sequence). As DNA, the CDR3 is TGCAGTGCTAGAACCGGGACAGAACATGGCTACACCTTC. Translated: CSARTGTEHGYTF.

This clonotype was detected a few times. The gene calls are TRBV9 and TRBJ1-2; perhaps TRBD1 as D (6 bases). CDR3 length equals 14 residues. Germline values: CDR1 SGDLS, CDR2 YYNGEE. Trimming removed 6 bases at V and 4 bases at J, with 16 bases between. The CDR3 protein is CASIPLGDTYGYTF. The CDR3 DNA sequence: TGTGCCAGCATCCCCTTGGGGGACACCTATGGCTACACCTTC.

V and J are TRBV11-2 and TRBJ1-4; D is possibly TRBD1 (6 bases). This CDR3 is built from 18 residues. CDR1 is SGHAT, CDR2 FQNNGV, per germline. V lost 0 bases and J lost 4, with 18 bases in between. CDR3 coding DNA: TGTGCCAGCAGCTTAGAGATTTCCAGACAGGTCCATAATGAAAAACTGTTTTTT. It specifies CASSLEISRQVHNEKLFF.

This clonotype was seen a few times. The genes are TRBV6-2 or TRBV6-3 and TRBJ2-7; 7 nucleotides match TRBD2. J gave up 2 bases and V 9 bases, and 10 bases lay outside the gene matches. The CDR3 totals 14 residues. The germline V gene encodes CDR1 MNHEY and CDR2 SVGEGT. The CDR3 nucleotides read TGTGCCAGTTGGGGGGGGACCTTACCCTACGAGCAGTACTTC. This translates into CASWGGTLPYEQYF.

The chain has TRBV24-1 and TRBJ2-3, with 7 bases matching TRBD1. With 7 bases clipped from V and 6 bases from J, the junction kept 9 bases outside the gene matches. The CDR3 covers 14 residues. CDR1 and CDR2 (germline): KGHDR, SFDVKD. The CDR3 protein is CATRPTGTMDTQYF. In DNA form, the CDR3 reads TGTGCCACCAGGCCGACAGGGACCATGGATACGCAGTATTTT.

This chain uses TRBV19 with TRBJ2-4; a weak D match, TRBD1 (6 bases). The CDR3 is 17 residues long. V dropped 3 bases and J dropped 0 bases, with 15 bases sitting between them. Germline V CDR1 and CDR2: LNHDA, SQIVND (reference sequence). In nucleotides, the CDR3 is TGTGCCAGTAGTATGAGGGTGACAGGCATAGCCAAAAACATTCAGTACTTC. Its translation is CASSMRVTGIAKNIQYF.

A note on this clonotype: Germline and junction disagree at one end, which may indicate a read error. This sequence joins TRBV7-2 and TRBJ1-1, with D tentatively TRBD1 (5 bases). There are 15 residues in the CDR3. Germline CDR1 reads SGHTA; CDR2 reads FQGNSA. The CDR3 nucleotides are TGTGCCAGCAGCGTTCGACAGAGCTGGAACTCTGAAGCTTTCTTT. Residues: CASSVRQSWNSEAFF.

This clonotype was recorded many times. The chain has TRBV7-2 and TRBJ2-5, with 14 nucleotides matching TRBD2. Trimming at V came to 1 base and at J to 4 bases, leaving 2 bases not matched to a gene. The CDR3 is 16 amino acids. Looked up from germline, CDR1 is SGHTA and CDR2 is FQGNSA. For the CDR3, the DNA is TGTGCCAGCAGCTTAGGAGGGACTAGCGGGAGAGAGACCCAGTACTTC. Translation: CASSLGGTSGRETQYF.

This chain connects TRBV7-1 to TRBJ2-7, with D tentatively TRBD1 (5 bases). TRBV7-1 is an ORF for which the function is uncertain. The V gene lost 8 bases and the J gene lost 7 bases, with 18 bases spanning the gap. The CDR3 sequence is 13 residues long. This CDR3 reads CASRPLGAEEQYF. The CDR3, as DNA: TGTGCCAGCCGCCCGTTAGGGGCGGAAGAGCAGTACTTC.

This clonotype showed up just a few times. The CDR3 DNA sequence: TGTGCCAGCAGCGCCGACTTGCTCTACGAGCAGTACTTC. Protein sequence: CASSADLLYEQYF. V is TRBV28 and J is TRBJ2-7; D remains unclear. Germline CDR1 MDHEN, CDR2 SYDVKM. V was cut by 6 bases and J by 3 bases, with 12 bases left in between. The CDR3 runs to 13 residues.

This clonotype has ten or more counts. This chain links TRBV7-8 with TRBJ2-3; D is possibly TRBD2 (6 bases). This CDR3 has 17 residues. V was pared by 0 bases and J by 5 bases, with 18 bases between. Germline-derived CDR1 and CDR2 are SGHVS and FQNEAQ. CDR3 sequence: CASSLAQRGIRRDTQYF. CDR3 nucleotide sequence: TGTGCCAGCAGCTTAGCGCAACGGGGGATCAGGAGAGATACGCAGTATTTT.

On this clonotype itself: A read error may explain this, as a much larger clone is one base away. This chain uses TRBV7-2 with TRBJ2-7, with D uncertain. Germline assignment: CDR1 SGHTA and CDR2 FQGNSA. This CDR3 region has 14 residues. Trimming shortened V by 6 bases and J by 6 bases, and 18 bases separated the two germline ends. This CDR3 reads CASRSDLSTPEQYF. The CDR3 DNA is TGTGCCAGCAGGTCCGACCTCTCCACTCCCGAGCAGTACTTC. The full variable domain, rest sourced from reference TRBV7-2 and TRBJ2-7, is GAGVSQSPSNKVTEKGKDVELRCDPISGHTALYWYRQSLGQGLEFLIYFQGNSAPDKSGLPSDRFSAERTGGSVSTLTIQRTQQEDSAVYLCASRSDLSTPEQYFGPGTRLTVT.

This clonotype was seen only a few times. The CDR3, as DNA: TGTGCCAGCAGTTTAACGGGACAGGGAAACACTGAAGCTTTCTTT. Translating gives CASSLTGQGNTEAFF. The chain links TRBV12-3 or TRBV12-4 to TRBJ1-1, with 9 bases that match TRBD1. The CDR3 loop spans 15 amino acids. V trimming: 2 bases; J trimming: 2 bases; junction bases outside the gene matches: 3.

This chain uses TRBV2 with TRBJ2-1; 16 nucleotides agree with TRBD2. The CDR3 extends over 16 amino acids. Germline V CDR1 and CDR2: SNHLY, FYNNEI. Trimming at V came to 3 bases and at J to 10 bases, leaving 6 bases not matched to a gene. In nucleotides, the CDR3 is TGTGCCAGCAGTGACCATGGGACTAGCGGGAGGGCCGAGCAGTTCTTC. Residues: CASSDHGTSGRAEQFF. Drawing the rest from reference TRBV2 and TRBJ2-1, the complete variable domain is EPEVTQTPSHQVTQMGQEVILRCVPISNHLYFYWYRQILGQKVEFLVSFYNNEISEKSEIFDDQFSVERPDGSNFTLKIRSTKLEDSAMYFCASSDHGTSGRAEQFFGPGTRLTVL.

A remark on this clonotype: Its ends do not fully match the called genes, so a read error is possible. V and J are TRBV12-3 or TRBV12-4 and TRBJ2-7; 8 bases line up with TRBD2. This CDR3 has 13 amino acids. The CDR3 sequence: CATSLGTSYEQYF. CDR3 sequence (DNA): TGTGCCACCAGTTTAGGGACTAGCTACGAGCAGTACTTC.

The chain has TRBV27 and TRBJ2-7, with 7 bases that match TRBD2. The CDR3 contains 13 residues. Germline V gene lookup returns CDR1 MNHEY and CDR2 SMNVEV (reference sequence). Germline trimming cut 2 bases from V and 3 bases from J; bases unmatched to any gene: 1. This CDR3 is CASSLTSDYEQYF. CDR3 bases: TGTGCCAGCAGTTTAACTAGCGACTACGAGCAGTACTTC.

This clonotype showed up just a few times. J is TRBJ2-1 and V is TRBV5-1; no clear D gene. V lost 4 bases and J lost 8, with 10 bases in between. Germline CDR1 reads SGHRS; CDR2 reads YFSETQ. The CDR3 runs 12 residues. CDR3 coding DNA: TGCGCCAGCAGCATTATCAATTATGAGCAGTTCTTC. It codes for CASSIINYEQFF. The entire variable domain, with the rest obtained from reference TRBV5-1 and TRBJ2-1, is as follows: KAGVTQTPRYLIKTRGQQVTLSCSPISGHRSVSWYQQTPGQGLQFLFEYFSETQRNKGNFPGRFSGRQFSNSRSEMNVSTLELGDSALYLCASSIINYEQFFGPGTRLTVL.